This T cell receptor (beta chain) was recovered during a study of T-cell reconstitution after alpha-beta-depleted transplantation in children. The study's findings and limits: There were reportedly several hundred expanded graft clones from which alpha-beta T cells came about two months after transplant.

V was clipped by 2 bases and J by 0 bases, with 8 bases between them. The CDR3 contains 15 residues. Preparation of the TCRbeta library involved a method that used unique molecular identifiers. TCRdb redid the calling of the PCR reads with MiXCR, one entry per CDR3 protein. Of about 980,000 distinct CDR3 sequences detected, about 29% appear once; the ten largest clones hold more than 25%. This clonotype was detected only a few times. Its matching antigen is unknown. The TCR comes from a boy under two years old who had a stem cell transplant for SCID, so the T cells may come from the graft donor. This specimen consisted of PBMCs, mostly from graft donor cells, obtained 360 days after TCRalphabeta/CD19-depleted stem cell transplant. The chain is built from TRBV12-3 or TRBV12-4 and TRBJ1-3; D is ambiguous. In DNA form, the CDR3 reads TGTGCCAGCAGTTTATTCGCTCCCTCTGGAAACACCATATATTTT. Its translation is CASSLFAPSGNTIYF.